Presented here are 32 T cell receptor beta chains from one specimen sequenced in a study of blood T cells in healthy people across ages. Primed by a sample-barcoded 5' primer and a J-beta primer mix, a second PCR proceeded for about 7 to 11 cycles. TCRdb reprocessed the 5' RACE reads via MiXCR and lists one record per CDR3 protein. The sample shows about 1.4 million distinct CDR3 sequences, approximately 59% of them seen only once. The sample was blood. The receptors were sampled from a man between 18 and 29 years old in good health.

The chain is built from TRBV4-1 and TRBJ2-7; 12 bases are a match to TRBD2. The V segment lost 1 base and the J segment 5 bases; nucleotides outside the gene matches: 9. Germline CDR1 and CDR2: MGHRA and YSYEKL. This CDR3 contains 17 residues. The CDR3: CASSQARASGRDDEQYF. The CDR3 DNA reads TGCGCCAGCAGCCAAGCAAGGGCTAGCGGGAGGGACGACGAGCAGTACTTC.

The CDR3 bases are TGTGCCAGCAGCTTACACAGGGATCCCTACGAGCAGTACTTC. Encoded protein: CASSLHRDPYEQYF. The chain uses TRBV7-2 and TRBJ2-7; D possibly corresponds to TRBD1 (6 bases). The CDR3 has 14 residues. Germline lookup yields CDR1 SGHTA and CDR2 FQGNSA. Between the trimmed V and J ends, which lost 2 bases and 2 bases, there was a span of 10 bases.

This clonotype showed up just a few times. This chain uses TRBV5-1 with TRBJ2-5, with D perhaps matching TRBD1 (5 bases). Germline CDR1 SGHRS, CDR2 YFSETQ. Trimming took off 0 bases at V and 5 bases at J, with 11 bases between the two ends. The length of the CDR3 is 14 residues. Here the CDR3 DNA reads TGCGCCAGCAGCTTGGATGCAGGGATGGAGACCCAGTACTTC. It codes for CASSLDAGMETQYF.

This clonotype was found a few times. This chain links TRBV7-9 with TRBJ1-2; D uncertain. CDR1 is SEHNR and CDR2 is FQNEAQ in the germline V gene (reference sequence). Deletions cut 2 bases from V and 4 bases from J, with 14 bases between. The CDR3 covers 15 residues. The CDR3 nucleotides read TGTGCCAGCAGCTTATCCGCCAGCCCCCTCTATGGCTACACCTTC. This gives the protein CASSLSASPLYGYTF.

The chain links TRBV10-1 to TRBJ2-5; 8 nucleotides match TRBD1. Trimming took 1 base from V and 4 from J; bases not matched to a gene: 8. The germline V gene encodes CDR1 WNHNN and CDR2 SYGVQD (reference sequence). The CDR3 runs to 16 residues. The CDR3 nucleotides are TGCGCCAGCAGTGAGTATGGACAGGGTGGAAGAGAGACCCAGTACTTC. Encoded protein: CASSEYGQGGRETQYF.

The chain is built from TRBV6-2 or TRBV6-3 and TRBJ2-2, with TRBD2 matching over 11 bases. The CDR3 runs 16 residues. Germline V gene sequence: CDR1 MNHEY, CDR2 SVGEGT. The trim removed 5 bases at V and 2 bases at J, leaving 4 bases unmatched. Here the CDR3 DNA reads TGTGCCAGCAGTCGTAGCGGGGGGGGCAACACCGGGGAGCTGTTTTTT. Translated, it gives CASSRSGGGNTGELFF.

In this sample, this clonotype turned up a few times. This chain connects TRBV7-9 to TRBJ2-7; D possibly corresponds to TRBD2 (6 bases). From germline, CDR1 is SEHNR and CDR2 FQNEAQ (reference sequence). This CDR3 is 13 amino acids long. V gave up 2 bases and J gave up 5 bases, with 10 bases separating them. The CDR3 protein is CASSLSGVHEQYF. The CDR3 nucleotides are TGTGCCAGCAGCTTATCGGGAGTCCACGAGCAGTACTTC.

This chain links TRBV27 with TRBJ2-7, with D tentatively TRBD2 (6 bases). The CDR3 spans 15 residues. Trimming left V 6 bases short and J 5 bases short, with 20 bases between. The germline V gene has CDR1 MNHEY and CDR2 SMNVEV (reference sequence). The CDR3 sequence is CASSPGRYTIHEQYF. The CDR3 nucleotides are TGTGCCAGCAGCCCAGGGAGGTACACTATACACGAGCAGTACTTC.

This sequence joins TRBV9 and TRBJ2-3, with TRBD2 as a possible D gene (5 bases). The CDR3 length is 14 residues. CDR1 is SGDLS and CDR2 is YYNGEE in the germline V gene. V was pared by 0 bases and J by 10 bases, with 15 bases between. CDR3 sequence (DNA): TGTGCCAGCAGCGTAGGGGAGTGGGGTGATGCGCAGTATTTT. It specifies CASSVGEWGDAQYF.

The rearrangement joins TRBV28 to TRBJ2-7; 8 bases match TRBD1. The CDR3 length is 17 residues. The V and J ends lost 5 bases and 3 bases, in that order; junction bases with no gene match: 15. The V gene's germline CDR1 is MDHEN and CDR2 SYDVKM. The CDR3 nucleotides read TGTGCCAGCAGTACTAGGACAGGGAAGACTCCGGGCTACGAGCAGTACTTC. It specifies CASSTRTGKTPGYEQYF.

This chain uses TRBV7-9 with TRBJ2-1; D is undetermined. V gave up 4 bases and J gave up 7 bases, with 8 bases separating them. CDR3 size: 12 residues. CDR1 and CDR2 (germline): SEHNR, FQNEAQ (reference sequence). CDR3: CASSSVGNEQFF. The CDR3 nucleotides are TGTGCCAGCAGCTCCGTAGGTAATGAGCAGTTCTTC.

This sequence joins TRBV6-6 and TRBJ2-2; 10 bases match TRBD2. Unmatched junction bases numbered 12, after V lost 6 bases and J lost 5 bases. Germline CDR1 reads MNHNY; CDR2 reads SVGAGI (reference sequence). The CDR3 runs 17 residues. CDR3 sequence: CASSPRAGGLYTGELFF. Written as DNA, the CDR3 is TGTGCCAGCAGCCCCCGAGCGGGGGGGCTCTATACCGGGGAGCTGTTTTTT.

J is TRBJ2-7 and V is TRBV10-3; 9 bases map to TRBD2. Germline V gene data show CDR1 as ENHRY and CDR2 as SYGVKD. The V and J ends lost 2 bases and 2 bases, in that order; junction bases with no gene match: 4. The CDR3 is 15 residues long. CDR3 bases: TGTGCCATCAGTGAGGGTGGCGGGAGGGCCTACGAGCAGTACTTC. Residues: CAISEGGGRAYEQYF.

The chain links TRBV28 to TRBJ2-5; D ambiguous. Trimming took 3 bases from V and 2 from J, leaving 19 bases between them. CDR1 and CDR2 from the germline V gene are MDHEN and SYDVKM. CDR3 length equals 17 residues. CDR3 protein: CASSFAQLETLQETQYF. For the CDR3, the DNA is TGTGCCAGCAGTTTCGCGCAGCTGGAAACCCTGCAAGAGACCCAGTACTTC.

V and J are TRBV11-2 and TRBJ2-7; D not resolved. CDR3 size: 13 residues. V lost 3 bases, J lost 2 bases, and 8 bases lay in between. Germline loops: CDR1 SGHAT, CDR2 FQNNGV. This CDR3 reads CASSFQLTYEQYF. CDR3 nucleotide sequence: TGTGCCAGCAGCTTCCAGCTCACCTACGAGCAGTACTTC.

This sequence joins TRBV5-1 and TRBJ2-3; tentatively, D is TRBD1 or TRBD2 (5 bases each). Per germline, CDR1 SGHRS and CDR2 YFSETQ. Trimming took off 4 bases at V and 8 bases at J, with 23 bases between the two ends. This CDR3 region has 16 residues. This chain's CDR3 is CASSHLRDLTLATQYF. The CDR3 DNA reads TGCGCCAGCAGCCACCTCCGGGACCTGACTTTGGCTACGCAGTATTTT.

This chain joins TRBV27 and TRBJ2-7, with TRBD2 identical over 14 bases. The end of the DNA aligns better with TRBJ2-5, so the J call may be wrong. This CDR3 contains 17 residues. Germline assignment: CDR1 MNHEY and CDR2 SMNVEV (reference sequence). CDR3 region: CASSFLTSGGAGETQYF. The CDR3 nucleotides read TGTGCCAGCAGTTTCCTGACTAGCGGGGGGGCAGGAGAGACCCAGTACTTC.

This chain uses TRBV4-1 with TRBJ2-1, with 13 bases lining up with TRBD2. The V gene's germline CDR1 is MGHRA and CDR2 YSYEKL. Trimming removed 2 bases from V and 0 bases from J; junction bases left unmatched: 7. The CDR3 loop spans 19 amino acids. CDR3 bases: TGCGCCAGCAGCCAACGCGAACTAGCGGGAGGGATCTCCTACAATGAGCAGTTCTTC. This codes for CASSQRELAGGISYNEQFF.

This clonotype was recorded a few times. The chain uses TRBV7-9 and TRBJ2-7; D unresolved. The CDR3 runs to 16 residues. Per the germline V gene, CDR1 is SEHNR and CDR2 is FQNEAQ (reference sequence). V lost 6 bases and J 4 bases, leaving 22 bases between the germline ends. Written as DNA, the CDR3 is TGTGCCAGCAGTGATACCCCGGCGAAGTATTGGTACGAGCAGTACTTC. Protein: CASSDTPAKYWYEQYF. Full variable domain (missing parts from reference TRBV7-9 and TRBJ2-7): DTGVSQNPRHKITKRGQNVTFRCDPISEHNRLYWYRQTLGQGPEFLTYFQNEAQLEKSRLLSDRFSAERPKGSFSTLEIQRTEQGDSAMYLCASSDTPAKYWYEQYFGPGTRLTVT.

This rearrangement joins TRBV12-5 to TRBJ2-7; the match to TRBD1 covers 9 bases. With V trimmed by 6 bases and J by 3 bases, 12 bases remained unmatched. The CDR3 spans 16 residues. Germline V gene data show CDR1 as LGHNT and CDR2 as FRNRAP. CDR3 coding DNA: TGTGCTAGTGGACGGGGACAGGGAGTCCCCTGCTACGAGCAGTACTTC. It codes for CASGRGQGVPCYEQYF.

The chain recombines TRBV12-3 or TRBV12-4 with TRBJ2-4; D is perhaps TRBD1 (5 bases). The CDR3 totals 18 residues. Between the trimmed V and J ends, which lost 3 bases and 0 bases, there was a span of 18 bases. This CDR3 is CASSFSGAGYLAKNIQYF. The CDR3 DNA sequence: TGTGCCAGCAGTTTTAGTGGGGCCGGGTACCTAGCCAAAAACATTCAGTACTTC.

The chain employs TRBV20-1 and TRBJ2-1; TRBD2 matches at 9 bases. CDR3 length equals 16 residues. J lost 4 bases, V lost 3 bases, and 10 bases had no gene match. Germline V gene sequence: CDR1 DFQATT, CDR2 SNEGSKA (reference sequence). The CDR3 protein is CSASVFSLAGYNEQFF. The CDR3 region has the DNA TGCAGTGCTAGTGTTTTCTCGCTAGCGGGATACAATGAGCAGTTCTTC.

V gene TRBV3-1 combines with J gene TRBJ2-3; 13 positions agree with TRBD2. CDR1 is LGHDT and CDR2 is YNNKEL in the germline V gene (reference sequence). The CDR3 is made up of 16 amino acids. After removal of 5 bases from V and 5 bases from J, the junction contained 7 bases not matched to a gene. As DNA, the CDR3 is TGTGCCAGCAGCAACCGACTAGCGGGGGGCATAGATACGCAGTATTTT. As protein: CASSNRLAGGIDTQYF.

Only a few counts were recorded for this clonotype. V gene TRBV4-2 combines with J gene TRBJ2-4; TRBD2 is a possible D gene (7 bases). The J call may not be correct, given that the DNA end is closer to TRBJ2-7. This CDR3 comprises 15 residues. Germline V gives CDR1 LGHNA, CDR2 YNFKEQ. CDR3 sequence reads: CASSQDAGASYEQYF. The CDR3 nucleotides are TGTGCCAGCAGCCAAGATGCGGGGGCTTCCTACGAGCAGTACTTC.

The V and J genes are TRBV7-2 and TRBJ2-7; 12 nucleotides agree with TRBD2. The CDR3 totals 17 residues. V lost 2 bases to trimming and J lost 3 bases; unmatched junction nucleotides: 8. CDR1 and CDR2 from the germline V gene are SGHTA and FQGNSA. DNA of the CDR3: TGTGCCAGCAGCTTAACCCCTACTAGCGGGGGGTTCTACGAGCAGTACTTC. Its protein product is CASSLTPTSGGFYEQYF.

This chain connects TRBV4-1 to TRBJ2-7, with D unresolved. This CDR3 contains 15 residues. Germline CDR1 MGHRA, CDR2 YSYEKL. The V and J ends lost 3 bases and 2 bases respectively, with 14 bases between them. Here the CDR3 reads CASSHLSTGTYEQYF. In DNA form, the CDR3 reads TGCGCCAGCAGCCACCTCTCGACTGGAACCTACGAGCAGTACTTC.

The gene calls are TRBV27 and TRBJ2-7, with D perhaps given as TRBD1 or TRBD2 (5 bases each). V lost 6 bases, J lost 0 bases, and 15 bases lay in between. The germline V gene encodes CDR1 MNHEY and CDR2 SMNVEV (reference sequence). This CDR3 region has 15 residues. The CDR3 protein is CASRSTRDGSYEQYF. The CDR3 DNA is TGTGCCAGCAGGTCGACCCGGGACGGCTCCTACGAGCAGTACTTC.

This clonotype was seen a few times. The chain uses TRBV20-1 and TRBJ2-1; the D gene is possibly TRBD2 (6 bases). Germline V gene sequence: CDR1 DFQATT, CDR2 SNEGSKA (reference sequence). The CDR3 extends over 14 amino acids. The ends were cut back, 6 bases at V and 4 bases at J, with 16 bases in the middle. This chain's CDR3 is CSAITGASYNEQFF. Written as DNA, the CDR3 is TGCAGTGCCATTACGGGAGCTTCTTACAATGAGCAGTTCTTC.

The V and J genes are TRBV4-3 and TRBJ1-2; 8 bases fit TRBD1. Looked up from germline, CDR1 is LGHNA and CDR2 is YSLEER. The CDR3 spans 15 residues. J lost 1 base, V lost 4 bases, and 5 bases had no gene match. The CDR3 region is CASSPLRGRNYGYTF. CDR3 DNA sequence: TGCGCCAGCAGCCCACTCAGGGGGCGTAACTATGGCTACACCTTC.

This clonotype showed up just a few times. The J gene is TRBJ2-1, the V gene TRBV6-2 or TRBV6-3; 9 nucleotides line up with TRBD2. After removal of 4 bases from V and 4 bases from J, the junction contained 14 bases not matched to a gene. The CDR3 is 18 residues long. Per the germline V gene, CDR1 is MNHEY and CDR2 is SVGEGT. The CDR3 here is CASSSPPGTSGFYNEQFF. The CDR3 DNA sequence: TGTGCCAGCAGTTCACCTCCTGGTACTAGCGGGTTTTACAATGAGCAGTTCTTC.

The V call is TRBV4-1, the J call TRBJ2-7; possible D gene TRBD1, 6 bases. Looked up from germline, CDR1 is MGHRA and CDR2 is YSYEKL. The V and J ends lost 3 bases and 3 bases respectively, with 12 bases between them. This CDR3 region has 14 residues. The DNA of the CDR3 is TGCGCCAGCAGCCACGGGACAAAGGGCTACGAGCAGTACTTC. Amino acid sequence: CASSHGTKGYEQYF.

CDR3 DNA: TGTGCCAGCGAGGGTGGGAAGGTGACCGGGGAGCTGTTTTTT. Translation gives CASEGGKVTGELFF. This chain joins TRBV28 and TRBJ2-2; TRBD2 is a possible D gene (5 bases). Trimming removed 8 bases at V and 5 bases at J, with 15 bases between. The CDR3 runs to 14 residues. Germline assignment: CDR1 MDHEN and CDR2 SYDVKM.